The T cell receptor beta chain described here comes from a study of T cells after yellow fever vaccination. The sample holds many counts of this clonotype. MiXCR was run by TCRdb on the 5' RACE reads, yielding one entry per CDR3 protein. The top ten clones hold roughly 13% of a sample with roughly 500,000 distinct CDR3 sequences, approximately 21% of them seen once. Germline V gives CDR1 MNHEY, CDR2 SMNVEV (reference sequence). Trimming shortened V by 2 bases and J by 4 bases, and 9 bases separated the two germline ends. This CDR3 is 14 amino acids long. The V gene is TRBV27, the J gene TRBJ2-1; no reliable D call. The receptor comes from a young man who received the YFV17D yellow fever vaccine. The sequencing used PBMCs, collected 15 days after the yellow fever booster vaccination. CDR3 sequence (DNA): TGTGCCAGCAGTTTAGTGGGATCGTACAATGAGCAGTTCTTC. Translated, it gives CASSLVGSYNEQFF.